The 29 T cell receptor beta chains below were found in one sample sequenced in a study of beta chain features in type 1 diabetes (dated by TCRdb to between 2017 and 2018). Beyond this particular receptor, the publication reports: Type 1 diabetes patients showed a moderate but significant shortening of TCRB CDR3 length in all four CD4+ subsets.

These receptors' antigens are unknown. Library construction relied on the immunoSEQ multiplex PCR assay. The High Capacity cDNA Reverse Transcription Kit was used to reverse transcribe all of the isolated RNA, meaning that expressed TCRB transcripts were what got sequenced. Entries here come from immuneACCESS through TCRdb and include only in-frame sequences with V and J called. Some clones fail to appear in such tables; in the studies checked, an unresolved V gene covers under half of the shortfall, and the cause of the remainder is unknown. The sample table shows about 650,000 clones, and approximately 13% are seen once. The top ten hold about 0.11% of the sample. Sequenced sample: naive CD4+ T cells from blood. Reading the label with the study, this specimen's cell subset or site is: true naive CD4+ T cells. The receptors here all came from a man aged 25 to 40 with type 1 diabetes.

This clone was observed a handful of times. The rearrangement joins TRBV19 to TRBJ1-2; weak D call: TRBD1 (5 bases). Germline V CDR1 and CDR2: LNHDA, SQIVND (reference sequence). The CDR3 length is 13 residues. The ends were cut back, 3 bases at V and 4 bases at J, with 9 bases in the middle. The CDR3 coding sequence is TGTGCCAGTAGTATCGGGGCCAGCTATGGCTACACCTTC. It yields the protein CASSIGASYGYTF. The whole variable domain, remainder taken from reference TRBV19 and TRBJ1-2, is DGGITQSPKYLFRKEGQNVTLSCEQNLNHDAMYWYRQDPGQGLRLIYYSQIVNDFQKGDIAEGYSVSREKKESFPLTVTSAQKNPTAFYLCASSIGASYGYTFGSGTRLTVV.

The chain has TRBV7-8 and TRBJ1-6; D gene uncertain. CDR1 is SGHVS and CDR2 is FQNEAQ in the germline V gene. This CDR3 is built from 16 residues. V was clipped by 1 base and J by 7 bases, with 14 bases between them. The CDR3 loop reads CASSLGSGNRNSPLHF. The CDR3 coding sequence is TGTGCCAGCAGCTTAGGATCCGGGAACAGAAATTCACCCCTCCACTTT.

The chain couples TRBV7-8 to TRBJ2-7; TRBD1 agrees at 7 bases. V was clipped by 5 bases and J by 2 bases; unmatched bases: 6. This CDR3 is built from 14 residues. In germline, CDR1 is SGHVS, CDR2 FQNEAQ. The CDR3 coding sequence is TGTGCCAGCAGCATCAGCGGACAGGCCTACGAGCAGTACTTC. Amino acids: CASSISGQAYEQYF.

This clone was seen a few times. CDR3 in amino acids: CSVEIGEGYGYTF. CDR3 in DNA: TGCAGCGTTGAAATAGGGGAGGGCTATGGCTACACCTTC. This rearrangement joins TRBV29-1 to TRBJ1-2; D might be TRBD1 (5 bases). V lost 2 bases, J lost 4 bases, and 11 bases lay in between. CDR1 and CDR2 from the germline V gene are SQVTM and ANQGSEA. This CDR3 comprises 13 residues.

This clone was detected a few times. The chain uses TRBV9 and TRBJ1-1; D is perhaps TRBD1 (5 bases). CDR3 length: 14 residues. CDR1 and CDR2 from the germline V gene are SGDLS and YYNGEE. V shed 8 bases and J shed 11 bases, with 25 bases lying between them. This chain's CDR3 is CASGGPTPGALAFF. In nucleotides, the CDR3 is TGTGCCAGTGGGGGTCCAACTCCAGGTGCGTTGGCTTTCTTT.

The CDR3 reads CAWSIANPRANYGYTF. The CDR3 nucleotides read TGTGCCTGGAGCATAGCTAATCCGCGAGCTAACTATGGCTACACCTTC. The V call is TRBV30, the J call TRBJ1-2; D is undetermined. CDR1 GTSNPN and CDR2 SVGIG come from the germline V gene (reference sequence). The CDR3 totals 16 residues. V lost 3 bases and J lost 0, with 17 bases in between.

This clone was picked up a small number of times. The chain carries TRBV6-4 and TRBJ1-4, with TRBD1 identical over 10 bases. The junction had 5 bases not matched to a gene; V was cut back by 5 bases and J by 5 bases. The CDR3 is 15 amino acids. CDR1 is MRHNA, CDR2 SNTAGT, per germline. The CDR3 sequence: CASSPRTGGNEKLFF. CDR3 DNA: TGTGCCAGCAGTCCGCGGACAGGGGGGAATGAAAAACTGTTTTTT.

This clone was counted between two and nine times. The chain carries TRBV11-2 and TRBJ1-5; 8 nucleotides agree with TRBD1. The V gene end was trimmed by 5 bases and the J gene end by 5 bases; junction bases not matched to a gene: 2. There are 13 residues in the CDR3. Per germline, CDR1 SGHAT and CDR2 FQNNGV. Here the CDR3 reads CASSPDRDQPQHF. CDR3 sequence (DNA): TGTGCCAGCAGCCCGGACAGGGATCAGCCCCAGCATTTT.

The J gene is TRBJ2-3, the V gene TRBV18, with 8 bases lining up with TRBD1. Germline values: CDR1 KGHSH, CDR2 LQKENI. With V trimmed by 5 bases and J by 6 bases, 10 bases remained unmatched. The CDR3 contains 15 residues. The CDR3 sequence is CASSGRGLSPDTQYF. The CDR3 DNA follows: TGTGCCAGCTCAGGCAGGGGGCTCTCCCCCGATACGCAGTATTTT.

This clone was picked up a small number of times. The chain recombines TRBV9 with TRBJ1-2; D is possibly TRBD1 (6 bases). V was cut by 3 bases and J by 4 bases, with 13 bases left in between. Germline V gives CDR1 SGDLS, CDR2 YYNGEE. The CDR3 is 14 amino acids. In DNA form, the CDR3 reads TGTGCCAGCAGCGGGGCAGGGGTGGGCTATGGCTACACCTTC. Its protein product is CASSGAGVGYGYTF.

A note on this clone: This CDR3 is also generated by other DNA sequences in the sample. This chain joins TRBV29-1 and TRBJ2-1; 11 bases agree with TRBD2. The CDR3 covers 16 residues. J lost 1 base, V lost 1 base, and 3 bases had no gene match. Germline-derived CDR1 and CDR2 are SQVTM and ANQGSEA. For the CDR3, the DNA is TGCAGCGTTGAAGGACTAGCGGGGCGATCCTACAATGAGCAGTTCTTC. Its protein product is CSVEGLAGRSYNEQFF.

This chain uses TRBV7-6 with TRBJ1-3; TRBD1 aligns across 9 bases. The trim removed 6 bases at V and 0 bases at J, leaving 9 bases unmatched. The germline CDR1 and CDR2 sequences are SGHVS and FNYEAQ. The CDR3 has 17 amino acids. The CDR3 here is CASRRTGTGSSGNTIYF. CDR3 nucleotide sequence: TGTGCCAGCAGACGAACCGGGACAGGGAGCTCTGGAAACACCATATATTTT. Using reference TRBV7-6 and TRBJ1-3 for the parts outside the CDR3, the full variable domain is GAGVSQSPRYKVTKRGQDVALRCDPISGHVSLYWYRQALGQGPEFLTYFNYEAQQDKSGLPNDRFSAERPEGSISTLTIQRTEQRDSAMYRCASRRTGTGSSGNTIYFGEGSWLTVV.

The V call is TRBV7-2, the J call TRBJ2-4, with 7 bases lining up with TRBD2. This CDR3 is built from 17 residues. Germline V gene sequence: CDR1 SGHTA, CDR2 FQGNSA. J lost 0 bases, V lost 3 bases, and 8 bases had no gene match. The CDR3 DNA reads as TGTGCCAGCAGCTTTTTTTACCCGGGGGGAGCCAAAAACATTCAGTACTTC. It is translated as CASSFFYPGGAKNIQYF.

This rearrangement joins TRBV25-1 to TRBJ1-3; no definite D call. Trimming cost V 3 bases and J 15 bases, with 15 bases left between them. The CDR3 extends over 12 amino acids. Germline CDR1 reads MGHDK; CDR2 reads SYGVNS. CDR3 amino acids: CASSDSGPREYF. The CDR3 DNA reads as TGTGCCAGCAGTGATTCCGGGCCCCGAGAATATTTT.

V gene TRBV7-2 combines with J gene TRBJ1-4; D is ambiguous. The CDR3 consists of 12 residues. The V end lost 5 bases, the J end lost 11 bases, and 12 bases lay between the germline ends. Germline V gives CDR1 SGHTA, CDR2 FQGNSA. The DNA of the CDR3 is TGTGCCAGCAGCCCGGATGGACCTAAACTGTTTTTT. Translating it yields CASSPDGPKLFF. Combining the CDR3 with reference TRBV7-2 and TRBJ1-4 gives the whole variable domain GAGVSQSPSNKVTEKGKDVELRCDPISGHTALYWYRQSLGQGLEFLIYFQGNSAPDKSGLPSDRFSAERTGGSVSTLTIQRTQQEDSAVYLCASSPDGPKLFFGSGTQLSVL.

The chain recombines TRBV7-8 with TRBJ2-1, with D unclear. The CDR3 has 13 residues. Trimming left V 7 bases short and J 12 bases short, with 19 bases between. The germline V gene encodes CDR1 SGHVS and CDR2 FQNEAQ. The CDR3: CASNPTIGMRQFF. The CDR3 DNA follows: TGTGCCAGCAACCCCACAATAGGGATGAGGCAGTTCTTC.

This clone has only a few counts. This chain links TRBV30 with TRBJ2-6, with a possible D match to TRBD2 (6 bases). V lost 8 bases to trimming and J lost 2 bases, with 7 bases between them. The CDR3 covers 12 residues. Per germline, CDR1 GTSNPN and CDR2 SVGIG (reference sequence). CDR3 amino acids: CAGGAGANVLTF. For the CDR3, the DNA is TGTGCCGGAGGGGCTGGGGCCAACGTCCTGACTTTC.

The CDR3 region has the DNA TGTGCCAGCTCCCCCGGGACAGGGGAGAACTATGGCTACACCTTC. It encodes CASSPGTGENYGYTF. V usage is TRBV18 and J usage is TRBJ1-2; 10 bases map to TRBD1. The V gene end was trimmed by 6 bases and the J gene end by 2 bases; junction bases not matched to a gene: 6. The CDR3 runs 15 residues. From germline, CDR1 is KGHSH and CDR2 LQKENI.

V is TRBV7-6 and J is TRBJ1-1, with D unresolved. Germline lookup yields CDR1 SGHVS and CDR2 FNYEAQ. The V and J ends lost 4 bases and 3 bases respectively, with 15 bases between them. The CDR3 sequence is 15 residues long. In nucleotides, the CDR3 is TGTGCCAGCAGCTCCGGAGGATGGAGCCACACTGAAGCTTTCTTT. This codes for CASSSGGWSHTEAFF.

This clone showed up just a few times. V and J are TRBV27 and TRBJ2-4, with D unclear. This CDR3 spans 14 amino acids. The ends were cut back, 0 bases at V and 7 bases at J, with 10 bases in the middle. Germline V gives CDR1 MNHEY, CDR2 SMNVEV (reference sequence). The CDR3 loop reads CASSLSARTNIQYF. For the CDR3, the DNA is TGTGCCAGCAGTTTATCGGCCAGGACCAACATTCAGTACTTC.

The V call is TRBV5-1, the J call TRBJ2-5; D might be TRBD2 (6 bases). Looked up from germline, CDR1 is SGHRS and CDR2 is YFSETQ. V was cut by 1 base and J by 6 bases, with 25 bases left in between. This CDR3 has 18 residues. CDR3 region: CASSLFFGAGTVPKTQYF. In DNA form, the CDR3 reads TGCGCCAGCAGCTTGTTCTTTGGGGCGGGGACGGTACCAAAGACCCAGTACTTC.

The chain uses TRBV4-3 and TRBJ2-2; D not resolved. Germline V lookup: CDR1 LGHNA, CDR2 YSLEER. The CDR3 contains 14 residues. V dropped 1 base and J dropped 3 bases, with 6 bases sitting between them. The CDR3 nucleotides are TGCGCCAGCAGCCAAGGGCGAGACACCGGGGAGCTGTTTTTT. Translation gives CASSQGRDTGELFF.

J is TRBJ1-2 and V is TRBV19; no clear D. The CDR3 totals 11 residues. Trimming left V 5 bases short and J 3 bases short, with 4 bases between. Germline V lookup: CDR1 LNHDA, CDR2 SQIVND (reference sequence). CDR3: CASSLHYGYTF. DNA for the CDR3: TGTGCCAGTAGTTTACACTATGGCTACACCTTC.

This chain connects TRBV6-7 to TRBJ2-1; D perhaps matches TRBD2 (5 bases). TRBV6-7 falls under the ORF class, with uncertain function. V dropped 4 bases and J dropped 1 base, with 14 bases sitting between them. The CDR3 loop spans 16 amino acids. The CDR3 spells CASSSTEAGSYNEQFF. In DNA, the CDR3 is TGTGCCAGCAGTTCCACGGAGGCCGGTTCCTACAATGAGCAGTTCTTC.

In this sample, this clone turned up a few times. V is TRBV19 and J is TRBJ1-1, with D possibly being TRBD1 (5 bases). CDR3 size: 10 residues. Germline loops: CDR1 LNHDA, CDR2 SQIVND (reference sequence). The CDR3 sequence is CGAGTSEAFF. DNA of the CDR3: TGTGGGGCGGGGACCTCTGAAGCTTTCTTT.

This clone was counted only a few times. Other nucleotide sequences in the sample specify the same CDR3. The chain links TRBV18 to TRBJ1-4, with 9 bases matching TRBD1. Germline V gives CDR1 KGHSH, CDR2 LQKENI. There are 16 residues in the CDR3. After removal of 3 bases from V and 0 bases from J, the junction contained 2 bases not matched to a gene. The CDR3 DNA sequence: TGTGCCAGCTCACCGGGACAGGGTACAACTAATGAAAAACTGTTTTTT. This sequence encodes CASSPGQGTTNEKLFF.

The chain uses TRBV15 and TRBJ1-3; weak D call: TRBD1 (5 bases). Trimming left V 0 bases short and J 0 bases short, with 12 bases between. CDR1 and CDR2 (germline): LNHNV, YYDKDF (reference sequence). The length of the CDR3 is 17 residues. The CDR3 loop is CATSRDQGTRSGNTIYF. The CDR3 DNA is TGTGCCACCAGCAGAGATCAGGGAACCCGCTCTGGAAACACCATATATTTT.

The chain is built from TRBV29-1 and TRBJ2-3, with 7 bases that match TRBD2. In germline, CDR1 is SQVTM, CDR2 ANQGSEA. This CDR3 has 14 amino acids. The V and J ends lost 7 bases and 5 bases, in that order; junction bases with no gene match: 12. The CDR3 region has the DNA TGCAGCGGCAGCGGAAGAGCGGGGAAAGATACGCAGTATTTT. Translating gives CSGSGRAGKDTQYF.

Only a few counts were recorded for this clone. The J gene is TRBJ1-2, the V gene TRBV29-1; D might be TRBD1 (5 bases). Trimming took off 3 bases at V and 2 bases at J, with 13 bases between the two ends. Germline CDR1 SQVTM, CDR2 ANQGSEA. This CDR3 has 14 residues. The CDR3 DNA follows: TGCAGCGTTGACCAGGGAGCCCTGAACTATGGCTACACCTTC. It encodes CSVDQGALNYGYTF.